A selection of T cell receptor beta chains follows, all from one sample in a study of cytomegalovirus exposure and HLA in healthy donors. Repertoires were generated with immunoSEQ multiplex PCR, while TCRdb's copy carries only in-frame clones and drops some. The sample has 160,000 or so clones, roughly three quarters seen once. Input material: PBMCs. The receptors were gathered from a man between 60 and 70 years old in good health and CMV-seronegative. CDR3s include the opening cysteine and the closing phenylalanine or tryptophan. A D gene is named only where the DNA matches it firmly. Clone size is shown for a subset of rows, as once, few, many or a class of expanded clone.

d_gene: -
abundance: -
j_gene: TRBJ2-5
v_gene: TRBV5-4
CDR3nt: TGTGCCAGCAGGCCGAAAGGGGAAGAGACCCAGTACTTC
CDR3aa: CASRPKGEETQYF

d_gene: -
abundance: -
j_gene: TRBJ1-3
v_gene: TRBV15
CDR3nt: TGTGCCACCAGCAGAGTAATAGTTATGGAGGGCACCATATATTTT
CDR3aa: CATSRVIVMEGTIYF

d_gene: TRBD2
abundance: -
j_gene: TRBJ2-1
v_gene: TRBV4-3
CDR3nt: TGCGCCAGCAGCACCCACCGGAGGCTAGCGGGAGTCAATGAGCAGTTCTTC
CDR3aa: CASSTHRRLAGVNEQFF

d_gene: -
abundance: -
j_gene: TRBJ2-5
v_gene: TRBV6-1
CDR3nt: TGTGCCAGCAGTATCTACAGGGCGGAGACCCAGTACTTC
CDR3aa: CASSIYRAETQYF

d_gene: -
abundance: once
j_gene: TRBJ2-5
v_gene: TRBV6-5
CDR3nt: TGTGCCAGCAGTTACTCGGCAAGGAGGTCCCAGTACTTC
CDR3aa: CASSYSARRSQYF

d_gene: -
abundance: few
j_gene: TRBJ2-1
v_gene: TRBV6-5
CDR3nt: TGTGCCAGCAGTCGACTAGGCATTGAGCAGTTCTTC
CDR3aa: CASSRLGIEQFF

d_gene: -
abundance: once
j_gene: TRBJ2-1
v_gene: TRBV6-5
CDR3nt: TGTGCCAGCAAAGCGAGGAGGGTTTACAATGAGCAGTTCTTC
CDR3aa: CASKARRVYNEQFF

d_gene: TRBD1
abundance: once
j_gene: TRBJ1-2
v_gene: TRBV28
CDR3nt: TGTGCCAGCAGTTTAGGGACGGGACAGAAATCCACCTTC
CDR3aa: CASSLGTGQKSTF

d_gene: -
abundance: -
j_gene: TRBJ1-6
v_gene: TRBV30
CDR3nt: TGTGCCTGGAGTTTCTTTGGAACACGGCGGGCTTCACCCCTCCACTTT
CDR3aa: CAWSFFGTRRASPLHF

d_gene: TRBD2
abundance: -
j_gene: TRBJ2-7
v_gene: TRBV18
CDR3nt: TGTGCCAGCTCTTCGCGGGAGGGCCTCGAGCAGTACTTC
CDR3aa: CASSSREGLEQYF

d_gene: TRBD2
abundance: -
j_gene: TRBJ2-1
v_gene: TRBV7-2
CDR3nt: TGTGCCAGCAGCTCCGGACTAGCGGGAGACCCGTTCTTC
CDR3aa: CASSSGLAGDPFF

d_gene: TRBD1
abundance: -
j_gene: TRBJ1-4
v_gene: TRBV28
CDR3nt: TGTGCCAGCAGCCAATCAGGGACAGGGTCGTTTCTTGAAAAACTGTTTTTT
CDR3aa: CASSQSGTGSFLEKLFF

d_gene: -
abundance: -
j_gene: TRBJ1-6
v_gene: TRBV2
CDR3nt: TGTGCCAGCAGTGGGTCCGGACAGTATAATTCACCCCTCCACTTT
CDR3aa: CASSGSGQYNSPLHF

d_gene: TRBD1
abundance: few
j_gene: TRBJ2-7
v_gene: TRBV6-5
CDR3nt: TGTGCCAGCAAACCGGGACAGAACTCCTACGAGCAGTACTTC
CDR3aa: CASKPGQNSYEQYF

d_gene: -
abundance: -
j_gene: TRBJ2-1
v_gene: TRBV5-1
CDR3nt: TGCGCCAGCAGCTTGGCGCGGGGTGCCTACAATGAGCAGTTCTTC
CDR3aa: CASSLARGAYNEQFF

d_gene: -
abundance: once
j_gene: TRBJ1-4
v_gene: TRBV19
CDR3nt: TGTGCCAGTACCAAGCAGGGAGGAAATGAAAAACTGTTTTTT
CDR3aa: CASTKQGGNEKLFF

d_gene: -
abundance: -
j_gene: TRBJ2-5
v_gene: TRBV13
CDR3nt: TGTGCCAGCAGCTTAGTGGGGATGACGGGGGTCCAAGAGACCCAGTACTTC
CDR3aa: CASSLVGMTGVQETQYF

d_gene: -
abundance: -
j_gene: TRBJ2-7
v_gene: TRBV27
CDR3nt: TGTGCCAGCAGTTTTAACTCCTACGAGCAGTACTTC
CDR3aa: CASSFNSYEQYF

d_gene: TRBD1
abundance: -
j_gene: TRBJ2-5
v_gene: TRBV5-1
CDR3nt: TGCGCCAGCAGCTTGCCAGAGCCGACAGGGGTTCAAGAGACCCAGTACTTC
CDR3aa: CASSLPEPTGVQETQYF

d_gene: -
abundance: -
j_gene: TRBJ1-4
v_gene: TRBV30
CDR3nt: TGTGCCTGGAGTCCGGGGTATGAAAAACTGTTTTTT
CDR3aa: CAWSPGYEKLFF

d_gene: -
abundance: few
j_gene: TRBJ1-4
v_gene: TRBV28
CDR3nt: TGTGCCAGCAGCCCCGGGGGTGCAACTAATGAAAAACTGTTTTTT
CDR3aa: CASSPGGATNEKLFF

d_gene: -
abundance: -
j_gene: TRBJ2-5
v_gene: TRBV14
CDR3nt: TGTGCCAGCAGCCGGTTCCAGGGAATTGGGGAGACCCAGTACTTC
CDR3aa: CASSRFQGIGETQYF

d_gene: TRBD1
abundance: once
j_gene: TRBJ2-1
v_gene: TRBV6-5
CDR3nt: TGTGCCAGCCAAGGAGGGCAGGGGGCAACCAATGAGCAGTTCTTC
CDR3aa: CASQGGQGATNEQFF

d_gene: -
abundance: once
j_gene: TRBJ2-2
v_gene: TRBV6-5
CDR3nt: TGTGCCAGCAGGGGTCGGGGGAACACCGGGGAGCTGTTTTTT
CDR3aa: CASRGRGNTGELFF

d_gene: -
abundance: -
j_gene: TRBJ1-2
v_gene: TRBV5-5
CDR3nt: TGTGCCAGCAGCTTCGGGACTTACCAAGGTTTTAGCTACACCTTC
CDR3aa: CASSFGTYQGFSYTF

d_gene: -
abundance: -
j_gene: TRBJ1-1
v_gene: TRBV7-2
CDR3nt: TGTGCCAGCAGCTTCTCAGGGCAGAACACTGAAGCTTTCTTT
CDR3aa: CASSFSGQNTEAFF

d_gene: -
abundance: -
j_gene: TRBJ2-3
v_gene: TRBV9
CDR3nt: TGTGCCAGCAGCGTGAAGGGAGACACAGATACGCAGTATTTT
CDR3aa: CASSVKGDTDTQYF

d_gene: -
abundance: -
j_gene: TRBJ1-1
v_gene: TRBV9
CDR3nt: TGTGCCAGCAGCGTAGATACAGGGCAAACTTTCTTT
CDR3aa: CASSVDTGQTFF

d_gene: -
abundance: -
j_gene: TRBJ2-7
v_gene: TRBV7-6
CDR3nt: TGTGCCAGCAGCCCAGGGGGGCCCTACTACGAGCAGTACTTC
CDR3aa: CASSPGGPYYEQYF

d_gene: -
abundance: -
j_gene: TRBJ1-5
v_gene: TRBV7-2
CDR3nt: TGTGCCAGCAGCCTCCCAGGTTACAATCAGCCCCAGCATTTT
CDR3aa: CASSLPGYNQPQHF

d_gene: TRBD2
abundance: -
j_gene: TRBJ2-7
v_gene: TRBV6-1
CDR3nt: TGTGCCAGCAGTGAATATACTAGCGGCTCCTACGAGCAGTACTTC
CDR3aa: CASSEYTSGSYEQYF

d_gene: -
abundance: -
j_gene: TRBJ2-3
v_gene: TRBV4-3
CDR3nt: TGCGCCAGCAGCCAAGACCGTGTAGGGGCAGATACGCAGTATTTT
CDR3aa: CASSQDRVGADTQYF

d_gene: -
abundance: -
j_gene: TRBJ2-1
v_gene: TRBV5-1
CDR3nt: TGCGCCAGCAGCTTGGTCGGGACAACCTACAATGAGCAGTTCTTC
CDR3aa: CASSLVGTTYNEQFF

d_gene: TRBD1
abundance: -
j_gene: TRBJ2-4
v_gene: TRBV7-2
CDR3nt: TGTGCCAGCATCCGGGACAGGGGGTCGAACATTCAGTACTTC
CDR3aa: CASIRDRGSNIQYF